This T cell receptor beta chain comes out of a study of identical twins. General study findings and limits: Modelling underestimated the level of out-of-frame TCR alpha sharing observed in monozygotic twins.

Details on this clonotype: Its antigen is still unknown.

The CDR3 is 16 amino acids. V was clipped by 1 base and J by 7 bases; unmatched bases: 8. CDR1 is KGHDR, CDR2 SFDVKD, per germline. cDNA carried unique molecular identifiers, and a universal primer site was added by template switching. TCRdb recomputed calls from the 5' RACE reads with MiXCR, one row per CDR3 protein. The table records 400,000 to 500,000 distinct CDR3 sequences, about 13% of them present only once. These data also formed part of another study, on yellow fever vaccine responses in identical twins. That source notes: Convergence reportedly seemed to mark part of the twins' vaccine T cell response, with personalization marking the rest.

The material sequenced was CD4+ T cells sorted from blood. This sequence was found in a woman between 18 and 30 years old in good health. This sequence joins TRBV24-1 and TRBJ2-2; 7 positions agree with TRBD1. CDR3 amino acids: CATSDFATGYGGELFF. CDR3 nucleotide sequence: TGTGCCACCAGTGATTTCGCGACAGGGTATGGCGGGGAGCTGTTTTTT.